The TCR beta chain under discussion was sequenced for a study of blood T cells in healthy people across ages. Study-wide findings and caveats: Observed TCR beta diversity showed a strong correlation with the percentage of naive T cells as measured by flow cytometry.

The CDR3 contains 16 residues. The germline V gene encodes CDR1 SGDLS and CDR2 YYNGEE. V lost 8 bases to trimming and J lost 8 bases; unmatched junction nucleotides: 13. Notes on this clonotype: Its matching antigen is unknown.

The second PCR ran about 6 to 12 cycles with a sample-barcoded 5' primer and J-beta primers. Each TCR beta cDNA got a 12-nucleotide random molecular identifier. TCRdb reprocessed the 5' RACE reads via MiXCR and lists one record per CDR3 protein. The sample records about 780,000 distinct CDR3 sequences, about a quarter being singletons. The sample was also linked to a second study, of T cells of mothers and their children. That paper notes: With the M1S primer of the second PCR, sample barcodes and 2-4 random nucleotides were added. Every mother supplied over 8.5 million TCR beta CDR3 reads and every child 2.5 million to 3.5 million.

The sample comprised blood. V gene TRBV9 combines with J gene TRBJ2-2; 12 nucleotides line up with TRBD1. The clonotype originates from a boy younger than 18 in good health. Here the CDR3 DNA reads TGTGCCAGTTGCCCGTGGGGACAGGGGGCGCGTGGGGAGCTGTTTTTT. Protein product: CASCPWGQGARGELFF.